This passage covers 6 T cell receptor beta chains from one sample sequenced in a study of T cell responses to AZD1222 COVID-19 vaccine. Only in-frame clones appear in the TCRdb table, and some are missing; sequencing was by immunoSEQ multiplex PCR. The sample holds about 130,000 clones, about 90% seen once. The sequences come from peripheral blood, collected on day 0 of MenACWY control vaccination. These receptors came from an adult in good health.

This sequence joins TRBV5-8 and TRBJ1-3; 8 bases match TRBD1. The CDR3 loop spans 14 amino acids. CDR1 and CDR2 from the germline V gene are SGHTS and YDEGEE. V trimming: 2 bases; J trimming: 10 bases; junction bases outside the gene matches: 8. The DNA for the CDR3 is TGTGCCAGCAGCTTTCGGACAGGGCCGAGAACCATATATTTT. Translated: CASSFRTGPRTIYF.

The chain employs TRBV27 and TRBJ1-1; no definite D call. Trimming stripped 5 bases from V and 4 bases from J, with 11 bases between. Germline V CDR1 and CDR2: MNHEY, SMNVEV (reference sequence). This CDR3 has 13 amino acids. The CDR3 protein is CASSPWVSTEAFF. Here the CDR3 DNA reads TGTGCCAGCAGTCCTTGGGTGAGCACTGAAGCTTTCTTT.

V and J are TRBV7-2 and TRBJ2-3, with 11 bases fitting TRBD2. The V and J ends lost 4 bases and 1 base, in that order; junction bases with no gene match: 4. The CDR3 is 16 residues long. Germline V lookup: CDR1 SGHTA, CDR2 FQGNSA. CDR3 bases: TGTGCCAGCAGCTCAACTAGCGGGAGCGGCACAGATACGCAGTATTTT. Its translation is CASSSTSGSGTDTQYF.

Only one count was recorded for this clone. This chain links TRBV6-5 with TRBJ2-2; a possible D gene is TRBD1 (5 bases). Germline V gene data show CDR1 as MNHEY and CDR2 as SVGAGI. The CDR3 extends over 15 amino acids. V was cut by 2 bases and J by 2 bases, with 9 bases left in between. The CDR3 DNA follows: TGTGCCAGCAGTTACCCGCAGGGTAACACCGGGGAGCTGTTTTTT. Translation gives CASSYPQGNTGELFF.

In nucleotides, the CDR3 is TGTGCCAGTAGCCCGGACAGGGACAATCAGCCCCAGCATTTT. Its translation is CASSPDRDNQPQHF. The genes are TRBV19 and TRBJ1-5; 8 bases are a match to TRBD1. The CDR3 sequence is 14 residues long. Looked up from germline, CDR1 is LNHDA and CDR2 is SQIVND (reference sequence). With 6 bases clipped from V and 3 bases from J, the junction kept 4 bases outside the gene matches.

The genes are TRBV19 and TRBJ2-4, with TRBD1 as a possible D gene (6 bases). CDR1 and CDR2 from the germline V gene are LNHDA and SQIVND (reference sequence). The V and J ends lost 4 bases and 0 bases respectively, with 13 bases between them. This CDR3 spans 16 amino acids. The CDR3 loop reads CASSTPGQIAKNIQYF. For the CDR3, the DNA is TGTGCCAGTAGTACCCCGGGACAAATAGCCAAAAACATTCAGTACTTC.